This entry is about one T cell receptor beta chain. Its antigen is still unknown. This CDR3 contains 14 residues. CDR1 MGHRA and CDR2 YSYEKL come from the germline V gene. Losses at the gene ends were 2 bases for V and 10 bases for J; bases not matched to a gene: 7. This entry belongs to a study of blood T cells in healthy people across ages. Notes on the study in general: Unsorted PBMC material precluded a definitive naive versus antigen-experienced comparison.

Through a sample-barcoded 5' primer and a J-beta primer mix, a second PCR was run for roughly 6 to 11 cycles. TCRdb re-called the 5' RACE reads through MiXCR, storing one row per CDR3 protein. Among 1,500,000 or so distinct CDR3 sequences listed, around 59% were seen once. The sequenced material came from blood. The chain is built from TRBV4-1 and TRBJ2-1; the match to TRBD2 covers 8 bases. The origin of this receptor is a man between 18 and 35 years old in good health. The CDR3 reads CASSQPGLVVEQFF. The CDR3 DNA reads TGCGCCAGCAGCCAACCGGGACTAGTCGTAGAGCAGTTCTTC.